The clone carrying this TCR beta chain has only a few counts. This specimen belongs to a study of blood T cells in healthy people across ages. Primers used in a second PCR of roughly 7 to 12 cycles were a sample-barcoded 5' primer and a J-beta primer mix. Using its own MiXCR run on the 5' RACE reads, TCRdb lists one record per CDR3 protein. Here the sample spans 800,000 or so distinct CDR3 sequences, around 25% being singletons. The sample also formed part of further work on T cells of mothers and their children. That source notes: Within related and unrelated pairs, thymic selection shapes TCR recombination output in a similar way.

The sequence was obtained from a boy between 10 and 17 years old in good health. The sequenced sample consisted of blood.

The CDR3 sequence is CASSIRGDIQYF. The CDR3 nucleotides read TGTGCCAGTAGTATTCGGGGAGACATTCAGTACTTC. The gene calls are TRBV19 and TRBJ2-4, with a possible D match to TRBD2 (5 bases). The CDR3 is 12 amino acids. Germline V lookup: CDR1 LNHDA, CDR2 SQIVND (reference sequence). The V and J ends lost 3 bases and 8 bases respectively, with 8 bases between them.